This entry describes one T cell receptor (beta chain). Its antigen is as yet unknown. This sample includes further DNA sequences coding for the same CDR3. This sample is part of a study of cytomegalovirus exposure and HLA in healthy donors. Overall study: Earlier results showed 90 million to 120 million unique TCR beta sequences derived from roughly 180 million T cells. General study findings and limits: Reportedly, TCR beta sequences accurately predicted HLA-A and HLA-B alleles in most subjects.

PCR amplification relied on 60 Vbeta primers (plus 13 Jbeta primers). Sequenced by immunoSEQ multiplex PCR; TCRdb stores in-frame clones only, minus some. The sample includes about 150,000 clones, about 60% of them seen just once. Donors had nominal health at sampling but likely had unrecorded immune exposures. The TCR sequence derives from a woman in her fifties or sixties in good health and CMV-seropositive. The sequenced sample consisted of PBMCs.

The CDR3 protein is CSASSQETQYF. In DNA, the CDR3 is TGCAGTGCTAGCAGTCAAGAGACCCAGTACTTC. The chain combines TRBV20-1 with TRBJ2-5; D gene ambiguous. The V gene lost 3 bases and the J gene lost 2 bases, with 4 bases spanning the gap. CDR3 length: 11 amino acids. CDR1 DFQATT and CDR2 SNEGSKA come from the germline V gene (reference sequence).